This T cell receptor (beta chain) was sequenced during a study of OX40 agonist ivuxolimab in advanced cancers. Germline CDR1 SQVTM, CDR2 ANQGSEA. The CDR3 consists of 15 residues. V lost 6 bases, J lost 5 bases, and 8 bases stayed unmatched. This table comes from immunoSEQ multiplex PCR, and its TCRdb copy is limited to in-frame clones, with some not included. The sample has about 56,000 clones, 83% seen once. Sequencing was performed on CD4+ or CD8+ T cells sorted from blood, taken in a trial of the OX40 agonist ivuxolimab. The chain employs TRBV29-1 and TRBJ2-5, with 14 positions matching TRBD2. The receptor was derived from an adult with an advanced solid tumor such as melanoma, head and neck, liver or kidney cancer. The chain's CDR3 is CSVPTSGRVGETQYF. CDR3 bases: TGCAGCGTCCCGACTAGCGGGAGGGTGGGGGAGACCCAGTACTTC.